Listed below are T cell receptor beta chains from one sample, sequenced in a study of Ad26.COV2.S vaccination and SARS-CoV-2 variants. Libraries were prepared by immunoSEQ multiplex PCR; TCRdb keeps only in-frame clonotypes and omits some of them. Of 410,000 or so clones listed, 92% are singletons. Sequences were derived from peripheral blood, sampled in a trial of Ad26.COV2.S vaccine versus placebo. The receptors here all came from a person between 18 and 65 years old who received the Ad26.COV2.S COVID-19 vaccine or a placebo. Both conserved end residues are part of each CDR3. The order of the fields is V gene, D gene, clone size, J gene, CDR3 protein, CDR3 DNA. The D gene is left open where the match is weak. Part of the rows lack a size; the others show once, few, many or a class for expanded clones.

v_call: TRBV7-9
d_call: TRBD1
clone_size: few
j_call: TRBJ1-5
cdr3_aa: CASSLSGGPYSNQPQHF
cdr3_nt: TGTGCCAGCAGCTTATCAGGGGGTCCTTATAGCAATCAGCCCCAGCATTTT

v_call: TRBV6-5
d_call: -
clone_size: -
j_call: TRBJ1-2
cdr3_aa: CASKIPGTFYGYTF
cdr3_nt: TGTGCCAGCAAAATACCCGGGACCTTCTATGGCTACACCTTC

v_call: TRBV19
d_call: TRBD1
clone_size: -
j_call: TRBJ2-1
cdr3_aa: CASKRDRGTAEQFF
cdr3_nt: TGTGCCAGTAAAAGGGACAGGGGGACGGCGGAGCAGTTCTTC

v_call: TRBV7-6
d_call: TRBD1
clone_size: -
j_call: TRBJ1-1
cdr3_aa: CASSSTGTAAFF
cdr3_nt: TGTGCCAGCAGCTCCACCGGGACAGCGGCTTTCTTT

v_call: TRBV5-6
d_call: -
clone_size: -
j_call: TRBJ2-3
cdr3_aa: CASSLSLNTDTQYF
cdr3_nt: TGTGCCAGCAGCTTGTCCCTTAACACAGATACGCAGTATTTT

v_call: TRBV11-2
d_call: TRBD1
clone_size: once
j_call: TRBJ1-2
cdr3_aa: CASSTGTGNYGYTF
cdr3_nt: TGTGCCAGCAGCACGGGGACAGGGAACTATGGCTACACCTTC

v_call: TRBV28
d_call: -
clone_size: -
j_call: TRBJ2-2
cdr3_aa: CASTTQGGFVELFF
cdr3_nt: TGTGCCAGCACTACTCAGGGGGGGTTTGTAGAGCTGTTTTTT

v_call: TRBV6-6
d_call: -
clone_size: -
j_call: TRBJ1-6
cdr3_aa: CASNGGNSPLHF
cdr3_nt: TGTGCCAGCAACGGGGGCAATTCACCCCTCCACTTT

v_call: TRBV6-5
d_call: -
clone_size: -
j_call: TRBJ1-4
cdr3_aa: CASSYTTGTNEKLFF
cdr3_nt: TGTGCCAGCAGTTACACCACAGGGACTAATGAAAAACTGTTTTTT

v_call: TRBV30
d_call: -
clone_size: -
j_call: TRBJ2-2
cdr3_aa: CAWGKGATGELFF
cdr3_nt: TGTGCCTGGGGGAAAGGCGCCACCGGGGAGCTGTTTTTT

v_call: TRBV6-5
d_call: TRBD2
clone_size: -
j_call: TRBJ2-7
cdr3_aa: CASSYDGLAGSRQYF
cdr3_nt: TGTGCCAGCAGTTACGATGGGCTAGCGGGGAGTAGGCAGTACTTC

v_call: TRBV6-1
d_call: -
clone_size: -
j_call: TRBJ1-2
cdr3_aa: CASSDQGYGYTF
cdr3_nt: TGTGCCAGCAGTGACCAGGGATACGGCTACACCTTC

v_call: TRBV4-3
d_call: -
clone_size: -
j_call: TRBJ1-1
cdr3_aa: CASSQTIQGGTEAFF
cdr3_nt: TGCGCCAGCAGCCAGACAATTCAAGGGGGCACTGAAGCTTTCTTT

v_call: TRBV27
d_call: -
clone_size: -
j_call: TRBJ2-1
cdr3_aa: CASSVSGGASYNEQFF
cdr3_nt: TGTGCCAGCAGCGTAAGCGGCGGGGCGTCCTACAATGAGCAGTTCTTC

v_call: TRBV9
d_call: -
clone_size: -
j_call: TRBJ2-1
cdr3_aa: CASSVPVVGKYNEQFF
cdr3_nt: TGTGCCAGCAGCGTCCCCGTTGTGGGAAAATACAATGAGCAGTTCTTC

v_call: TRBV19
d_call: TRBD2
clone_size: -
j_call: TRBJ2-5
cdr3_aa: CARNTSGGAGETQYF
cdr3_nt: TGTGCCAGGAACACTAGCGGGGGGGCCGGAGAGACCCAGTACTTC

v_call: TRBV9
d_call: TRBD2
clone_size: -
j_call: TRBJ2-3
cdr3_aa: CASSPSGGTDTQYF
cdr3_nt: TGTGCCAGCAGCCCTAGCGGGGGAACAGATACGCAGTATTTT

v_call: TRBV5-1
d_call: -
clone_size: -
j_call: TRBJ2-6
cdr3_aa: CASSLQPSGANVLTF
cdr3_nt: TGCGCCAGCAGCCTCCAGCCTTCTGGGGCCAACGTCCTGACTTTC

v_call: TRBV4-1
d_call: -
clone_size: -
j_call: TRBJ2-2
cdr3_aa: CASSTMGVDTGELFF
cdr3_nt: TGCGCCAGCAGTACTATGGGGGTGGACACCGGGGAGCTGTTTTTT

v_call: TRBV5-1
d_call: -
clone_size: -
j_call: TRBJ2-7
cdr3_aa: CASSLASGVTYEQYF
cdr3_nt: TGCGCCAGCAGCTTGGCGTCAGGGGTTACCTACGAGCAGTACTTC

v_call: TRBV28
d_call: -
clone_size: -
j_call: TRBJ2-7
cdr3_aa: CASSFRGNYEQYF
cdr3_nt: TGTGCCAGCAGCTTTCGCGGGAACTACGAGCAGTACTTC

v_call: TRBV23-1
d_call: -
clone_size: -
j_call: TRBJ1-5
cdr3_aa: CASSQGGALGQPQHF
cdr3_nt: TGCGCCAGCAGTCAAGGGGGGGCGCTGGGGCAGCCCCAGCATTTT

v_call: TRBV11-2
d_call: TRBD1
clone_size: -
j_call: TRBJ2-1
cdr3_aa: CASSLAGGNRASSYNEQFF
cdr3_nt: TGTGCCAGCAGCTTAGCAGGGGGCAATCGAGCTAGCTCCTACAATGAGCAGTTCTTC

v_call: TRBV7-2
d_call: -
clone_size: -
j_call: TRBJ1-4
cdr3_aa: CASSFYVNEKLFF
cdr3_nt: TGTGCCAGCAGCTTTTATGTTAATGAAAAACTGTTTTTT

v_call: TRBV19
d_call: -
clone_size: -
j_call: TRBJ2-7
cdr3_aa: CASSITPSLAAYEQYF
cdr3_nt: TGTGCCAGTAGTATCACCCCCTCACTGGCGGCTTACGAGCAGTACTTC

v_call: TRBV18
d_call: -
clone_size: -
j_call: TRBJ2-5
cdr3_aa: CASSPLTETQYF
cdr3_nt: TGTGCCAGCTCACCATTAACAGAGACCCAGTACTTC

v_call: TRBV10-3
d_call: -
clone_size: -
j_call: TRBJ1-1
cdr3_aa: CAIGGGGRQAFGYTEAFF
cdr3_nt: TGTGCCATCGGCGGGGGGGGCCGGCAGGCGTTCGGATACACTGAAGCTTTCTTT

v_call: TRBV29-1
d_call: -
clone_size: once
j_call: TRBJ1-2
cdr3_aa: CSVVFGSLKGGYTF
cdr3_nt: TGCAGCGTTGTTTTCGGCAGCCTCAAAGGGGGCTACACCTTC

v_call: TRBV19
d_call: TRBD1
clone_size: -
j_call: TRBJ2-7
cdr3_aa: CASSPHGTANYEQYF
cdr3_nt: TGTGCCAGTAGCCCTCACGGGACAGCCAATTACGAGCAGTACTTC